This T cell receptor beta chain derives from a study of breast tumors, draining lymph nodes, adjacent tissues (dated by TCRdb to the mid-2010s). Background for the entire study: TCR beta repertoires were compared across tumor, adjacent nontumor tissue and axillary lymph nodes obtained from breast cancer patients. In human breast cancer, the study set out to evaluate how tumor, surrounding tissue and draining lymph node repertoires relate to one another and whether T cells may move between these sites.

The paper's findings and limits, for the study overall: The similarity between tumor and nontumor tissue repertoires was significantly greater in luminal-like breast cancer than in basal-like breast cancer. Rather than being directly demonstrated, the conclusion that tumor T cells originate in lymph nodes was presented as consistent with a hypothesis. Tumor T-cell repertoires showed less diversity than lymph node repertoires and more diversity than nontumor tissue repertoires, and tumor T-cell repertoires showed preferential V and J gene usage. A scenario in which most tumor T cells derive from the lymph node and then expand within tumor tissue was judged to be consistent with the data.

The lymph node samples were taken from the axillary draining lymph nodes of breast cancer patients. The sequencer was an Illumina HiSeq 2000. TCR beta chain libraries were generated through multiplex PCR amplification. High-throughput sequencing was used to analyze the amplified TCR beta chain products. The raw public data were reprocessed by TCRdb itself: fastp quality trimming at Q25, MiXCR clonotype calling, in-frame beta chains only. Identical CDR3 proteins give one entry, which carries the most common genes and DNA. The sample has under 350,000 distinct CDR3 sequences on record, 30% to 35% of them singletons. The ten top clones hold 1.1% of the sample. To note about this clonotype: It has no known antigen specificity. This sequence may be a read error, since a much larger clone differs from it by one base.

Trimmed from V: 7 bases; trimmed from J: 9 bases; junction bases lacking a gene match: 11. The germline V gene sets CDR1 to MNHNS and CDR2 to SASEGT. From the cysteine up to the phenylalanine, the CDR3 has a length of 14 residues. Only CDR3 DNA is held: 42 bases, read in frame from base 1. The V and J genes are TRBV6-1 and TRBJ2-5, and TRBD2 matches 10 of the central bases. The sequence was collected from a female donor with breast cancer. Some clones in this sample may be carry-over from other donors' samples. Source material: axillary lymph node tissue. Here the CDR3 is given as CASILASGSGAQYF. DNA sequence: TGTGCCAGCATTCTCGCTAGCGGGAGTGGGGCCCAGTACTTC.